Sequencing of this TCR beta chain was carried out in a study of T cells in Graves' hyperthyroidism and ophthalmopathy. Trimming removed 5 bases from V and 1 base from J, with 17 bases in between. This CDR3 has 17 residues. Germline V gene lookup returns CDR1 MGHDK and CDR2 SYGVNS. Exclusion followed for patients with uncontrolled infection, other autoimmune disease, pregnancy or lactation. RNA transcripts yielded amplified TCR beta CDR3 regions. In the first-round RT-PCR of the TCR CDR3, the HTBI primer set was used. TCRdb recomputed calls from the multiplex PCR reads with MiXCR, one row per CDR3 protein. This sample has some 600,000 distinct CDR3 sequences, with around 46% found just once.

Source material: peripheral blood or thyroid tissue (not recorded which). The genes are TRBV25-1 and TRBJ2-2, with a tentative D call TRBD2 (8 bases). The origin of this receptor is a woman between 18 and 30 years old with Graves' hyperthyroidism. The CDR3 coding sequence is TGTGCCAGCAGTTACGGGGGGGACAGACTGAACACCGGGGAGCTGTTTTTT. This encodes CASSYGGDRLNTGELFF.